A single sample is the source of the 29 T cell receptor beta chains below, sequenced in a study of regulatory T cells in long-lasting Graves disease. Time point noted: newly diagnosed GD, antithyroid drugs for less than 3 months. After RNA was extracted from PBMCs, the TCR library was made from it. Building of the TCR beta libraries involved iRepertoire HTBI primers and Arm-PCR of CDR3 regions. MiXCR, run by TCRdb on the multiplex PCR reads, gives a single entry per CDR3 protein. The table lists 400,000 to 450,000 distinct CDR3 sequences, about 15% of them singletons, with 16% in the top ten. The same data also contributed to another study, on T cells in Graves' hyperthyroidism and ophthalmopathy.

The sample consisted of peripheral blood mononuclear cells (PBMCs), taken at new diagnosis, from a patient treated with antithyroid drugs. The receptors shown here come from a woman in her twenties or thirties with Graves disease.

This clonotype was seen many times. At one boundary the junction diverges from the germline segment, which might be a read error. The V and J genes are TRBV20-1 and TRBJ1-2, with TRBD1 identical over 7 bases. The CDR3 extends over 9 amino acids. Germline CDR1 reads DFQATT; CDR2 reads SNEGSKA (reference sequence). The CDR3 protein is CSATGQQFF. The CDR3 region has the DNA TGCAGTGCTACGGGACAGCAATTCTTC.

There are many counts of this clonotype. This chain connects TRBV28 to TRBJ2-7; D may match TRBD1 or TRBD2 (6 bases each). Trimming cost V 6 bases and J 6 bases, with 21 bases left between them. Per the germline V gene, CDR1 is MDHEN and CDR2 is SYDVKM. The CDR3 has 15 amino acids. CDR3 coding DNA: TGTGCCAGCAGCTACCCAGGGACCGGGGGCGGCGAGCAGTACTTC. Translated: CASSYPGTGGGEQYF.

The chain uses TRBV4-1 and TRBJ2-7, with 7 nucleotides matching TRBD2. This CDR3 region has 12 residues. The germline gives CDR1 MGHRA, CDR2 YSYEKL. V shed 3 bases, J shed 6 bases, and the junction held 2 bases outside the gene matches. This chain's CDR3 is CASSHRGGEQYF. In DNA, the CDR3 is TGCGCCAGCAGCCACCGCGGGGGCGAGCAGTACTTC.

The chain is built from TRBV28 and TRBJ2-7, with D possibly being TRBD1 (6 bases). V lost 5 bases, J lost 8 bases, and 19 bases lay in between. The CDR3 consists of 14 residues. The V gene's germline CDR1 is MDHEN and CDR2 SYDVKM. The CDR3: CASSIGTSTTQQYF. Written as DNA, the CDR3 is TGTGCCAGCAGTATCGGGACATCTACAACCCAGCAGTACTTC.

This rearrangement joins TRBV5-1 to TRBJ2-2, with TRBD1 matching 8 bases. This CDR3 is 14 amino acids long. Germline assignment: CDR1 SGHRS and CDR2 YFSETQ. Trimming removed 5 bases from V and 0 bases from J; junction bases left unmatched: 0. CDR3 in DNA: TGCGCCAGCAGACAGGGGGCGAACACCGGGGAGCTGTTTTTT. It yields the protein CASRQGANTGELFF.

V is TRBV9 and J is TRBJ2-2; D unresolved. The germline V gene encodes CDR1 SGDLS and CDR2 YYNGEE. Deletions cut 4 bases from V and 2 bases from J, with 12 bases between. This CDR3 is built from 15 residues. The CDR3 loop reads CASSMYRENTGELFF. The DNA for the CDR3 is TGTGCCAGCAGCATGTACAGAGAAAACACCGGGGAGCTGTTTTTT.

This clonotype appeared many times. CDR3: CASSFDRGASPYEQYF. In DNA form, the CDR3 reads TGTGCCAGCTCATTCGACAGGGGAGCTTCTCCCTACGAGCAGTACTTC. The rearrangement links TRBV18 to TRBJ2-7; 8 bases are a match to TRBD1. The ends lost 5 bases at V and 2 bases at J; junction bases unmatched: 11. This CDR3 has 16 amino acids. Looked up from germline, CDR1 is KGHSH and CDR2 is LQKENI.

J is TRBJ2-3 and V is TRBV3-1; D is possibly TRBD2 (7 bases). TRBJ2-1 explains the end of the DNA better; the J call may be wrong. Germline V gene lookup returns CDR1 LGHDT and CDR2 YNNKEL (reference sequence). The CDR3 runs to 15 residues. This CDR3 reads CASSQFGGGSREQFF. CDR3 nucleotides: TGTGCCAGCAGCCAATTTGGGGGCGGGAGTAGGGAGCAGTTCTTC.

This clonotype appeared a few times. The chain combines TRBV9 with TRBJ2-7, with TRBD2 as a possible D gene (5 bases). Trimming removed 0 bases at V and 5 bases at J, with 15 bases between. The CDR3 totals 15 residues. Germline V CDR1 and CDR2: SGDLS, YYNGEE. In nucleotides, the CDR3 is TGTGCCAGCAGCGTAGGAGGGATTGCAGCCCACGAGCAGTACTTC. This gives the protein CASSVGGIAAHEQYF.

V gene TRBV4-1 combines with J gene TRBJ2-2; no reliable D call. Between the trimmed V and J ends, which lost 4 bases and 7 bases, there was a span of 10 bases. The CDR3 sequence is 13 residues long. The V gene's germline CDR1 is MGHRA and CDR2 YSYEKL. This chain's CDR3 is CASSRDGIGELFF. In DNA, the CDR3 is TGCGCCAGCAGCCGAGATGGCATCGGGGAGCTGTTTTTT.

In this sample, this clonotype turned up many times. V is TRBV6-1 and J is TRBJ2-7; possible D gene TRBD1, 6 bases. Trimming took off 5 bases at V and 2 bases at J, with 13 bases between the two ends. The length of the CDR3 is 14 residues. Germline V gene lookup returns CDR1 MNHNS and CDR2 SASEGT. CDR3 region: CASSLQGRTYEQYF. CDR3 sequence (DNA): TGTGCCAGCAGTCTACAGGGAAGAACCTACGAGCAGTACTTC.

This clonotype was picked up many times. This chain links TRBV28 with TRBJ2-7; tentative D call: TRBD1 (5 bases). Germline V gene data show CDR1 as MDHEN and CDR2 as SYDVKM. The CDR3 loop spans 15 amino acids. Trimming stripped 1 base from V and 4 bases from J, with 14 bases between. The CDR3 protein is CASSLSADTPYEQYF. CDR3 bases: TGTGCCAGCAGTTTATCGGCGGACACCCCGTACGAGCAGTACTTC.

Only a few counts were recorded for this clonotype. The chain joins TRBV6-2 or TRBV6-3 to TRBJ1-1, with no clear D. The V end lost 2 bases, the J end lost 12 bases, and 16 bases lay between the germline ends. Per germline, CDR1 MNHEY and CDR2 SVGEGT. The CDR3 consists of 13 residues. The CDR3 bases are TGTGCCAGCAGTTACGATCAGTGGGGTAAAACTTTCTTT. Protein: CASSYDQWGKTFF.

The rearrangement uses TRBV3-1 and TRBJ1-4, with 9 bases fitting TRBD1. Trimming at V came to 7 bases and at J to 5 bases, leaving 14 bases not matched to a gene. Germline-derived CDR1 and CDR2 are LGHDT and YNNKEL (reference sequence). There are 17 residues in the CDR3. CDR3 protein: CASTDTGGSGGNEKLFF. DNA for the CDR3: TGTGCCAGCACCGATACAGGGGGCTCGGGCGGGAATGAAAAACTGTTTTTT.

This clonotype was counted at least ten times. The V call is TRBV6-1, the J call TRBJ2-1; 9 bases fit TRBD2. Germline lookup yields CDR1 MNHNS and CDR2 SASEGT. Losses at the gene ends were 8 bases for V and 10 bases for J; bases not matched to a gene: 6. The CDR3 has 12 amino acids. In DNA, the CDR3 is TGTGCCAGCGTGACTAGCGGTAGGGAGCAGTTCTTC. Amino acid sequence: CASVTSGREQFF.

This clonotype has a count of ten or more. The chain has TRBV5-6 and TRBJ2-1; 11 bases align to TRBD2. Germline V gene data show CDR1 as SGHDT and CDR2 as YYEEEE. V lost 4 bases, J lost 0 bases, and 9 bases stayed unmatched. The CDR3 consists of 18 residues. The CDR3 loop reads CASSTSRLAGSSYNEQFF. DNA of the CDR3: TGTGCCAGCAGCACCTCGAGACTAGCGGGAAGCTCCTACAATGAGCAGTTCTTC. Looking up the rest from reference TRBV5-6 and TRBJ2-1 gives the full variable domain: DAGVTQSPTHLIKTRGQQVTLRCSPKSGHDTVSWYQQALGQGPQFIFQYYEEEERQRGNFPDRFSGHQFPNYSSELNVNALLLGDSALYLCASSTSRLAGSSYNEQFFGPGTRLTVL.

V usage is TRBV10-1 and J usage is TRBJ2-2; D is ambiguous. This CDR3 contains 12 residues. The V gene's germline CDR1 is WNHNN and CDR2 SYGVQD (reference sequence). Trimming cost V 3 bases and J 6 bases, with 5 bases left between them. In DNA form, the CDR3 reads TGCGCCAGCAGTGAAGATCCCGGGGAGCTGTTTTTT. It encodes CASSEDPGELFF.

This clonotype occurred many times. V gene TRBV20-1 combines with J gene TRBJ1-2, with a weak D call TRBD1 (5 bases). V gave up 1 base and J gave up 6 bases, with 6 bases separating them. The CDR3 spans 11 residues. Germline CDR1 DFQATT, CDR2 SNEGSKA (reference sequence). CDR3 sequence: CSARVGDGYTF. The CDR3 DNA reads TGCAGTGCTAGAGTGGGGGATGGCTACACCTTC.

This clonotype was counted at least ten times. The CDR3 region has the DNA TGTGCCAGTTCCTGGGACAGACCCTACAATGAGCAGTTCTTC. Translating it yields CASSWDRPYNEQFF. The rearrangement joins TRBV28 to TRBJ2-1; 7 bases line up with TRBD1. The CDR3 has 14 amino acids. CDR1 and CDR2 from the germline V gene are MDHEN and SYDVKM. Germline trimming cut 9 bases from V and 2 bases from J; bases unmatched to any gene: 7.

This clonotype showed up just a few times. The CDR3 spells CASNSGGRETQYF. In DNA form, the CDR3 reads TGTGCCAGTAATAGCGGGGGCCGGGAGACCCAGTACTTC. The V call is TRBV19, the J call TRBJ2-5; the match to TRBD2 covers 9 bases. V trimming: 7 bases; J trimming: 5 bases; junction bases outside the gene matches: 5. The CDR3 runs to 13 residues. Germline V gene lookup returns CDR1 LNHDA and CDR2 SQIVND (reference sequence).

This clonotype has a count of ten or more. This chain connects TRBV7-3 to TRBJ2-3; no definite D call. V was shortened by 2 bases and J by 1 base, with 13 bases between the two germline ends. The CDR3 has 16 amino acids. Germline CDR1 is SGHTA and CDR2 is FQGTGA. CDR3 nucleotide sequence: TGTGCCAGCAGCTTACGGCCCGACGGAGGCACAGATACGCAGTATTTT. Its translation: CASSLRPDGGTDTQYF.

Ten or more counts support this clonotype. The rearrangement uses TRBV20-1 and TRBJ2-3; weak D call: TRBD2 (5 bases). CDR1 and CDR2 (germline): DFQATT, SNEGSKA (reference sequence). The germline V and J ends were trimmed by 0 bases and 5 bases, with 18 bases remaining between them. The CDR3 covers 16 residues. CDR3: CSARDLRRPSGDTQYF. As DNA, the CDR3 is TGCAGTGCTAGAGATCTCCGGAGGCCCTCCGGAGATACGCAGTATTTT.

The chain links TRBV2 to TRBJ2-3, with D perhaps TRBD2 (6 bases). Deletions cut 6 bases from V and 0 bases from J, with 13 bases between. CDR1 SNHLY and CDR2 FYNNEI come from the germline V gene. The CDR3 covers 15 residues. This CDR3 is CASSVDRESTDTQYF. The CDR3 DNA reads TGTGCCAGCAGCGTTGACCGGGAGAGCACAGATACGCAGTATTTT.

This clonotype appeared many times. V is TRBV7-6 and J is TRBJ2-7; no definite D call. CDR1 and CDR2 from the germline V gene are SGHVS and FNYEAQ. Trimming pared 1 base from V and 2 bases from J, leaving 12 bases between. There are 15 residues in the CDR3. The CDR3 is CASSLGSSATYEQYF. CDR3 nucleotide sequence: TGTGCCAGCAGCTTAGGCTCCAGTGCGACCTACGAGCAGTACTTC.

The CDR3 is CASSEAGHLGTGHGYTF. CDR3 sequence (DNA): TGTGCCAGCAGTGAAGCGGGTCATCTCGGGACAGGGCACGGCTACACCTTC. The rearrangement links TRBV2 to TRBJ1-2; TRBD1 aligns across 9 bases. V dropped 0 bases and J dropped 8; count of bases not matched to a gene: 13. CDR1 and CDR2 (germline): SNHLY, FYNNEI. The CDR3 loop spans 17 amino acids.

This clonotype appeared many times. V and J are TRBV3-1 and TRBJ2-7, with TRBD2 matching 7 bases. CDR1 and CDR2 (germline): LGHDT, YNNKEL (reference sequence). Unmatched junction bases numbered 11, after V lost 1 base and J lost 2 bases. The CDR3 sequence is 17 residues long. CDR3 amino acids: CASSQVIAGPGTYEQYF. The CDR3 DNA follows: TGTGCCAGCAGCCAAGTAATAGCGGGTCCGGGTACCTACGAGCAGTACTTC.

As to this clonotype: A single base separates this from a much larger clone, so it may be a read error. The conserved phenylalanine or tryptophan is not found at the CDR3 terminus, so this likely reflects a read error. CDR3 in DNA: TGTGCCTGGACCTGGAACACTGAAGCTTTCTCT. Translated, it gives CAWTWNTEAFS. The genes are TRBV30 and TRBJ1-1; D uncertain. Trimming stripped 4 bases from V and 1 base from J, with 4 bases between. This CDR3 is built from 11 residues. Germline assignment: CDR1 GTSNPN and CDR2 SVGIG (reference sequence).

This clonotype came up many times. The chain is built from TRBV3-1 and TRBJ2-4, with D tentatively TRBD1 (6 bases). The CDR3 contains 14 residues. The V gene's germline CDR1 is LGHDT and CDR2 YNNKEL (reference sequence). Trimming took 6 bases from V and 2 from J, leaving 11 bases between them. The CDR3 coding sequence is TGTGCCAGCAGAAAGCAGGGGACCAAAAACATTCAGTACTTC. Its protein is CASRKQGTKNIQYF.

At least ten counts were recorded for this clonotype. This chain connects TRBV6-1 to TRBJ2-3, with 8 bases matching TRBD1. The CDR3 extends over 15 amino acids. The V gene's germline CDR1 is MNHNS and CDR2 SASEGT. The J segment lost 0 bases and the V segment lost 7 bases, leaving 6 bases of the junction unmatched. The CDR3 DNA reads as TGTGCCAGCACCAATACAGGGGGAAGCACAGATACGCAGTATTTT. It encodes CASTNTGGSTDTQYF.